This TCR beta chain was sequenced in a study of regulatory T cells in long-lasting Graves disease. Findings and limits, study-wide: Among samples with persistent disease, TRBV28, TRBJ1-2 and TRBJ2-5 were favored. TCR diversity was lower in persistent Graves' patients than in newly diagnosed ones. Among the persistent patients, approximately 2,900 public clonotypes were shared, more than the roughly 970 shared among new patients.

Concerning this clonotype itself: Its antigen is undetermined.

Arm-PCR with iRepertoire HTBI primers amplified the CDR3 regions for these TCR beta libraries. TCRdb re-derived calls from the multiplex PCR reads in MiXCR, one entry per CDR3 protein. The sample records around 450,000 distinct CDR3 sequences, roughly a fifth being singletons. Trimming cost V 3 bases and J 2 bases; bases outside gene matches: 6. The CDR3 totals 17 residues. As for time point: persistent/refractory GD, antithyroid drugs over 5 years with positive TRAb. Researchers made the TCR library from RNA that was extracted from PBMCs. Patients hailed from an endocrinology department in Xi'an, China.

Specimen: peripheral blood mononuclear cells (PBMCs), collected when the disease was refractory, from a patient treated with antithyroid drugs. The sequence came from a female donor with Graves disease. The rearrangement uses TRBV12-3 or TRBV12-4 and TRBJ2-7; 14 bases line up with TRBD2. The CDR3 spells CASSFGTSGGPAYEQYF. CDR3 in DNA: TGTGCCAGCAGTTTCGGGACTAGCGGGGGACCAGCCTACGAGCAGTACTTC.